What follows are 32 T cell receptor beta chains derived from one specimen sequenced in a study of response to subunit inactivated influenza vaccine. One entry per CDR3 protein results from TCRdb running MiXCR on the RT-PCR reads. The table lists roughly 550,000 distinct CDR3 sequences, less than 25% of them singletons. The same data also contributed to another study, on T cells expressing NK-cell markers. That paper notes: The cDNA for TCR beta came from 5'RACE template switching with UMIs.

The specimen comprised CD4+ T cells sorted from PBMCs, sampled roughly 13 days after vaccination. The receptors were sampled from a man aged 50-60 years who received an inactivated influenza vaccine.

Of note for this clonotype: A much larger clone is a single base away; this may be a read error. The chain has TRBV20-1 and TRBJ2-1; D is perhaps TRBD2 (6 bases). The CDR3 runs 14 residues. Germline assignment: CDR1 DFQATT and CDR2 SNEGSKA (reference sequence). For the CDR3, the DNA is TGCTGTGCTAGTCGTACTAGCTTCGGAAGTGAGCAGTTCTTC. Protein: CCASRTSFGSEQFF.

Only a few counts were recorded for this clonotype. This chain links TRBV18 with TRBJ2-5; TRBD1 or TRBD2 may be the D gene (6 bases each). The V end was cut by 1 base, the J end by 3 bases, with 12 bases between. CDR1 is KGHSH, CDR2 LQKENI, per germline. The CDR3 totals 15 residues. The chain's CDR3 is CASSPRNGGEETQYF. The CDR3 DNA sequence: TGTGCCAGCTCACCACGGAACGGGGGCGAAGAGACCCAGTACTTC.

The rearrangement joins TRBV18 to TRBJ2-1; 7 nucleotides match TRBD1. CDR1 is KGHSH, CDR2 LQKENI, per germline. This CDR3 spans 16 amino acids. V shed 2 bases, J shed 1 base, and the junction held 5 bases outside the gene matches. CDR3 in DNA: TGTGCCAGCTCACCAAGACAGGGTGGGTCCTACAATGAGCAGTTCTTC. Protein sequence: CASSPRQGGSYNEQFF.

This clonotype was seen many times. J is TRBJ2-5 and V is TRBV24-1; 7 bases are shared with TRBD1. From germline, CDR1 is KGHDR and CDR2 SFDVKD. The length of the CDR3 is 14 residues. The J segment lost 7 bases and the V segment lost 4 bases, leaving 8 bases of the junction unmatched. The DNA of the CDR3 is TGTGCCACCAGTGACGCTACAGGGGATCTGACCCAGTACTTC. This codes for CATSDATGDLTQYF.

This chain joins TRBV7-9 and TRBJ1-2; D is uncertain. The CDR3 contains 13 residues. Trimming cost V 4 bases and J 0 bases, with 6 bases left between them. In germline, CDR1 is SEHNR, CDR2 FQNEAQ (reference sequence). This CDR3 is CASSYTANYGYTF. The CDR3 DNA is TGTGCCAGCAGCTATACAGCTAACTATGGCTACACCTTC.

The V call is TRBV29-1, the J call TRBJ2-5; D possibly corresponds to TRBD1 (6 bases). Trimming pared 5 bases from V and 1 base from J, leaving 11 bases between. CDR3 size: 13 residues. The germline CDR1 and CDR2 sequences are SQVTM and ANQGSEA. The CDR3 loop is CSVTGPPQETQYF. CDR3 sequence (DNA): TGCAGCGTTACAGGGCCTCCCCAAGAGACCCAGTACTTC.

The chain couples TRBV12-3 or TRBV12-4 to TRBJ1-1, with TRBD1 identical over 9 bases. Trimming cost V 6 bases and J 4 bases; bases outside gene matches: 9. This CDR3 contains 15 residues. CDR3 sequence: CASRAQGAGGTEAFF. The CDR3 DNA sequence: TGTGCCAGCAGGGCACAGGGGGCTGGAGGCACTGAAGCTTTCTTT.

The chain uses TRBV18 and TRBJ1-4; D call uncertain. Germline CDR1 is KGHSH and CDR2 is LQKENI. V was clipped by 2 bases and J by 8 bases, with 9 bases between them. The CDR3 has 13 amino acids. The CDR3 loop reads CASSPTGQEKLFF. The CDR3 DNA sequence: TGTGCCAGCTCACCAACGGGTCAGGAAAAACTGTTTTTT.

The rearrangement joins TRBV6-5 to TRBJ2-7; possible D gene TRBD1, 6 bases. Trimming left V 6 bases short and J 1 base short, with 13 bases between. The CDR3 loop spans 14 amino acids. Germline loops: CDR1 MNHEY, CDR2 SVGAGI. The CDR3 bases are TGTGCCAGCAGCTACCAAAGGGGGTCCTACGAGCAGTACTTC. Encoded protein: CASSYQRGSYEQYF.

The rearrangement links TRBV6-4 to TRBJ2-3; no clear D. Germline V gene data show CDR1 as MRHNA and CDR2 as SNTAGT. V lost 2 bases and J 2 bases, leaving 8 bases between the germline ends. The CDR3 totals 14 residues. The CDR3 nucleotides read TGTGCCAGCAGTGACGGCCTCCTCACAGATACGCAGTATTTT. This translates into CASSDGLLTDTQYF.

The genes are TRBV4-3 and TRBJ2-5; 10 bases line up with TRBD1. Trimming at V came to 0 bases and at J to 5 bases, leaving 6 bases not matched to a gene. Germline V gene data show CDR1 as LGHNA and CDR2 as YSLEER. This CDR3 has 16 residues. CDR3 loop: CASSQDRQGAGETQYF. The CDR3 DNA sequence: TGCGCCAGCAGCCAAGATCGACAGGGGGCTGGGGAGACCCAGTACTTC.

There are a few counts of this clonotype. The rearrangement links TRBV5-1 to TRBJ1-5; D is ambiguous. Trimming pared 4 bases from V and 5 bases from J, leaving 10 bases between. This CDR3 is built from 13 residues. Germline CDR1 is SGHRS and CDR2 is YFSETQ. CDR3 loop: CASSPDGDQPQHF. Written as DNA, the CDR3 is TGCGCCAGCAGCCCCGACGGGGATCAGCCCCAGCATTTT.

The chain joins TRBV5-1 to TRBJ1-5; perhaps TRBD1 as D (6 bases). The CDR3 sequence is 15 residues long. The V end lost 4 bases, the J end lost 3 bases, and 14 bases lay between the germline ends. Germline lookup yields CDR1 SGHRS and CDR2 YFSETQ. CDR3 region: CASSMAGGPNQPQHF. In nucleotides, the CDR3 is TGCGCCAGCAGCATGGCCGGGGGCCCCAATCAGCCCCAGCATTTT.

This clonotype was counted only a few times. V and J are TRBV28 and TRBJ2-5; the D gene could be TRBD1 or TRBD2 (5 bases each). Trimming cost V 6 bases and J 1 base, with 15 bases left between them. The CDR3 is made up of 15 amino acids. Per germline, CDR1 MDHEN and CDR2 SYDVKM. The DNA of the CDR3 is TGTGCCAGCAGCCCTTTGTGGGGGAGCCAAGAGACCCAGTACTTC. Amino acids: CASSPLWGSQETQYF.

The chain carries TRBV20-1 and TRBJ1-2, with D maybe TRBD1 (5 bases). The CDR3 has 15 residues. The germline CDR1 and CDR2 sequences are DFQATT and SNEGSKA (reference sequence). CDR3 DNA sequence: TGCAGGGGACGGAGTGGCCCCCGCTCGAACTATGGCTACACCTTC. This codes for CRGRSGPRSNYGYTF.

Concerning this clonotype itself: A read error may be the cause here, since a much bigger clone is one base away. The V and J genes are TRBV20-1 and TRBJ1-5; 7 bases match TRBD1. CDR3 length equals 13 residues. V lost 5 bases to trimming and J lost 3 bases; unmatched junction nucleotides: 4. The germline V gene encodes CDR1 DFQATT and CDR2 SNEGSKA (reference sequence). The CDR3 region is CSASGTVNQPQHF. CDR3 sequence (DNA): TGCAGTGCTTCCGGGACAGTCAATCAGCCCCAGCATTTT.

This clonotype has a handful of counts. The chain uses TRBV5-4 and TRBJ2-3; TRBD1 matches 7 bases. The ends lost 4 bases at V and 5 bases at J; junction bases unmatched: 7. Germline assignment: CDR1 SGHNT and CDR2 YYREEE (reference sequence). CDR3 length: 14 amino acids. CDR3 in amino acids: CASSRRQGVDTQYF. The DNA of the CDR3 is TGTGCCAGCAGCCGGAGACAGGGTGTAGATACGCAGTATTTT.

This chain uses TRBV10-3 with TRBJ2-1, with D possibly being TRBD1 or TRBD2 (5 bases each). Trimming pared 4 bases from V and 2 bases from J, leaving 12 bases between. The CDR3 consists of 15 residues. Germline V gene lookup returns CDR1 ENHRY and CDR2 SYGVKD. In DNA, the CDR3 is TGTGCCATCAGTGGGACTGGGGCAGCCTACAATGAGCAGTTCTTC. Encoded protein: CAISGTGAAYNEQFF.

V is TRBV24-1 and J is TRBJ2-5; 13 bases align to TRBD2. The ends lost 3 bases at V and 4 bases at J; junction bases unmatched: 1. The CDR3 consists of 15 residues. Germline CDR1 KGHDR, CDR2 SFDVKD. CDR3 bases: TGTGCCACCAGTGATCGGACTAGCGGGGGAGAGACCCAGTACTTC. This encodes CATSDRTSGGETQYF.

Here the CDR3 reads CASSRTLRAFF. In nucleotides, the CDR3 is TGTGCCAGCAGTCGGACCTTAAGGGCTTTCTTT. The rearrangement links TRBV12-3 or TRBV12-4 to TRBJ1-1; no clear D gene. This CDR3 has 11 amino acids. Trimming took 5 bases from V and 11 from J, leaving 12 bases between them.

The V call is TRBV20-1, the J call TRBJ1-2, with TRBD1 as a possible D gene (5 bases). Germline CDR1 DFQATT, CDR2 SNEGSKA (reference sequence). The CDR3 length is 15 residues. V gave up 5 bases and J gave up 4 bases, with 20 bases separating them. CDR3 DNA: TGCAGTGCTTGGCCTCTCGGGACCCCCATCTATGGCTACACCTTC. Translation: CSAWPLGTPIYGYTF.

The CDR3, as DNA: TGCGCCAGCAGCCAAGAAACCCGGGCTGGGAACACTGAAGCTTTCTTT. This sequence encodes CASSQETRAGNTEAFF. The chain employs TRBV4-3 and TRBJ1-1; D not certain. The CDR3 totals 16 residues. Germline V gives CDR1 LGHNA, CDR2 YSLEER. Trimming took off 0 bases at V and 1 base at J, with 12 bases between the two ends.

This clonotype was counted a few times. The chain employs TRBV11-3 and TRBJ2-7; D ambiguous. Trimming took 1 base from V and 3 from J, leaving 7 bases between them. CDR1 is SGHNT, CDR2 YENEEA, per germline. The length of the CDR3 is 13 residues. CDR3 amino acids: CASSLALNYEQYF. CDR3 DNA sequence: TGTGCCAGCAGCTTAGCTCTAAACTACGAGCAGTACTTC.

With respect to this clonotype: Possible read error: a much larger clone is one base away. The rearrangement joins TRBV20-1 to TRBJ2-7; D could derive from TRBD1 or TRBD2 (6 bases each). This CDR3 is 13 amino acids long. Germline V lookup: CDR1 DFQATT, CDR2 SNEGSKA (reference sequence). This chain's CDR3 is CSAMGGSYLEHYF. DNA of the CDR3: TGCAGTGCTATGGGGGGCTCCTACCTCGAGCACTACTTC.

This clonotype was recorded at least ten times. The chain employs TRBV12-3 or TRBV12-4 and TRBJ1-2; D call uncertain. The CDR3 extends over 12 amino acids. With 3 bases removed from V and 1 base from J, the gap between germline ends came to 3 bases. CDR3 nucleotides: TGTGCCAGCAGTTTCGATAACTATGGCTACACCTTC. This translates into CASSFDNYGYTF.

The sample holds a few counts of this clonotype. The DNA for the CDR3 is TGTGCCAGCAGTTTTATCAATAGCAATCAGCCCCAGCATTTT. This codes for CASSFINSNQPQHF. This chain links TRBV28 with TRBJ1-5; D ambiguous. The CDR3 loop spans 14 amino acids. Germline V lookup: CDR1 MDHEN, CDR2 SYDVKM. V was trimmed by 3 bases and J by 0 bases, leaving 6 bases between them.

This clonotype was detected a few times. This chain links TRBV6-2 or TRBV6-3 with TRBJ2-1; the match to TRBD2 covers 9 bases. The CDR3 is 16 residues long. V shed 2 bases, J shed 5 bases, and the junction held 7 bases outside the gene matches. The V gene's germline CDR1 is MNHEY and CDR2 SVGEGT. The CDR3 loop is CASSYRSLAGNNEQFF. The CDR3, as DNA: TGTGCCAGCAGTTACCGCTCCCTAGCGGGAAACAATGAGCAGTTCTTC.

This clonotype showed up just a few times. The chain links TRBV15 to TRBJ1-2; possibly TRBD1 for D (5 bases). V lost 5 bases and J 4 bases, leaving 11 bases between the germline ends. This CDR3 has 13 residues. Germline CDR1 and CDR2: LNHNV and YYDKDF (reference sequence). CDR3 DNA sequence: TGTGCCACCAGCCGGGACCGAGTCTATGGCTACACCTTC. It yields the protein CATSRDRVYGYTF.

This clonotype was counted a few times. The chain recombines TRBV20-1 with TRBJ1-5, with TRBD1 as a possible D gene (5 bases). This CDR3 is built from 13 residues. The germline V and J ends were trimmed by 3 bases and 6 bases, with 12 bases remaining between them. The germline V gene has CDR1 DFQATT and CDR2 SNEGSKA (reference sequence). As DNA, the CDR3 is TGCAGTGCTAGGCCGGGACTTACTCAGCCCCAGCATTTT. It translates to CSARPGLTQPQHF.

This clonotype has just a few counts. The chain recombines TRBV5-1 with TRBJ2-3; 9 bases line up with TRBD2. The ends lost 0 bases at V and 4 bases at J; junction bases unmatched: 9. This CDR3 is built from 17 residues. Germline V gives CDR1 SGHRS, CDR2 YFSETQ. CDR3: CASSLAFSAGGADTQYF. CDR3 in DNA: TGCGCCAGCAGCTTGGCCTTCTCAGCGGGGGGAGCAGATACGCAGTATTTT.

The chain has TRBV4-3 and TRBJ2-3, with a tentative D call TRBD1 (5 bases). The CDR3 extends over 16 amino acids. V dropped 4 bases and J dropped 3 bases, with 17 bases sitting between them. Per the germline V gene, CDR1 is LGHNA and CDR2 is YSLEER. The CDR3 sequence is CASSPQGRVRTDTQYF. As DNA, the CDR3 is TGCGCCAGCAGCCCCCAGGGAAGGGTCCGGACAGATACGCAGTATTTT.

This clonotype was seen a handful of times. The CDR3 is CSARGVLTGELFF. CDR3 nucleotide sequence: TGCAGTGCTAGAGGGGTCCTCACCGGGGAGCTGTTTTTT. The V call is TRBV20-1, the J call TRBJ2-2, with D hard to call. In germline, CDR1 is DFQATT, CDR2 SNEGSKA (reference sequence). The CDR3 contains 13 residues. V shed 1 base and J shed 4 bases, with 7 bases lying between them.